This TCR beta chain was identified in a study of Graves' ophthalmopathy and Graves' hyperthyroidism. Each hyperthyroidism patient was newly diagnosed, with under 2 months' duration, and aged 18 to 65. Clinical symptoms, serum thyroxine, TRAb, thyroid ultrasound and orbital computed tomography were relied on for diagnosis. This CDR3 region has 13 residues. Between the trimmed V and J ends, which lost 7 bases and 2 bases, there was a span of 12 bases. Germline V gene data show CDR1 as MNHEY and CDR2 as SVGAGI. Using RNA transcripts, the TCR beta CDR3 regions were amplified. Second-round multiplex PCR came after first-round RT-PCR with HTBI primers. Via MiXCR, TCRdb re-called the multiplex PCR reads, giving one row per CDR3 protein. The repertoire consists of approximately 540,000 distinct CDR3 sequences, with 35% to 40% occurring once and the leading ten covering about 4.2%. This clonotype was picked up many times. Its target is unknown.

Findings and caveats of the study: Predictions made by the model for ophthalmopathy progression reached under 71% sensitivity and about 72% specificity. The authors also found most expanded thyroid clonotypes above 0.001 frequency in blood.

The chain uses TRBV6-5 and TRBJ2-7; D unresolved. The receptor was derived from an adult man with Graves' hyperthyroidism. Sequencing input: peripheral blood or thyroid tissue (not recorded which). CDR3 coding DNA: TGTGCCAGCAAGAAGCAGATCACCTACGAGCAGTACTTC. It translates to CASKKQITYEQYF.